A selection of T cell receptor beta chains follows, all from one sample in a study of PD-1 blockade in classical Hodgkin lymphoma. The method was immunoSEQ multiplex PCR; TCRdb's version includes in-frame clones alone and lacks a portion of them. Here the sample spans around 19,000 clones, about nine tenths being singletons. This specimen consisted of peripheral blood mononuclear cells (PBMCs), obtained before the second cycle of nivolumab. Source of these receptors: a human donor with classical Hodgkin lymphoma. CDR3s include the opening cysteine and the closing phenylalanine or tryptophan. A D gene is named only where the DNA matches it firmly. A clone size is listed for some rows: how often the clone was seen (once, few, many), or a class if it is expanded.

j_gene: TRBJ2-7
d_gene: -
abundance: -
v_gene: TRBV7-9
CDR3nt: TGTGCCAGCAGCTTACAGGGCGCGTCCGAGCAGTACTTC
CDR3aa: CASSLQGASEQYF

j_gene: TRBJ2-7
d_gene: TRBD1
abundance: -
v_gene: TRBV19
CDR3nt: TGTGCCAGTACCCCTTATGACAGGGGCGAGCAGTACTTC
CDR3aa: CASTPYDRGEQYF

j_gene: TRBJ1-1
d_gene: -
abundance: -
v_gene: TRBV5-6
CDR3nt: TGTGCCAGCAGCTTAGGTTGGTTCACTGAAGCTTTCTTT
CDR3aa: CASSLGWFTEAFF

j_gene: TRBJ2-1
d_gene: TRBD2
abundance: -
v_gene: TRBV9
CDR3nt: TGTGCCAGCAGCCATCGGACTAGCCCAAACAATGAGCAGTTCTTC
CDR3aa: CASSHRTSPNNEQFF

j_gene: TRBJ2-2
d_gene: -
abundance: -
v_gene: TRBV5-1
CDR3nt: TGCGCCAGCAGCTTGGATCGGGTCGCCGGGGAGCTGTTTTTT
CDR3aa: CASSLDRVAGELFF

j_gene: TRBJ1-5
d_gene: -
abundance: -
v_gene: TRBV19
CDR3nt: TGTGCCAGCGGTACAGGTTTTCATCAGCCCCAGCATTTT
CDR3aa: CASGTGFHQPQHF

j_gene: TRBJ1-6
d_gene: -
abundance: -
v_gene: TRBV9
CDR3nt: TGTGCCAGCAGCGCCCTCCCCTCCTATAATTCACCCCTCCACTTT
CDR3aa: CASSALPSYNSPLHF

j_gene: TRBJ2-7
d_gene: TRBD1
abundance: -
v_gene: TRBV5-1
CDR3nt: TGCGCCAGCAGTGGCGGGACAGGGGGTTCCTACGAGCAGTACTTC
CDR3aa: CASSGGTGGSYEQYF

j_gene: TRBJ1-6
d_gene: -
abundance: -
v_gene: TRBV28
CDR3nt: TGTGCCAGCAGGCCGCCGGGACAAATTAATTCACCCCTCCACTTT
CDR3aa: CASRPPGQINSPLHF

j_gene: TRBJ1-2
d_gene: -
abundance: -
v_gene: TRBV6-5
CDR3nt: TGTGCCAGCAGTTCTACAGGGAAAAGGGATGGCTACACCTTC
CDR3aa: CASSSTGKRDGYTF

j_gene: TRBJ1-4
d_gene: -
abundance: -
v_gene: TRBV4-3
CDR3nt: TGCGCCAGCAGCCAAGATGTGGGGGCGCATGAAAAACTGTTTTTT
CDR3aa: CASSQDVGAHEKLFF

j_gene: TRBJ2-3
d_gene: -
abundance: -
v_gene: TRBV6-1
CDR3nt: TGTGCCACTGAGGGGGGCCAAGTCACAGATACGCAGTATTTT
CDR3aa: CATEGGQVTDTQYF

j_gene: TRBJ1-1
d_gene: TRBD1
abundance: -
v_gene: TRBV4-3
CDR3nt: TGCGCCAGCAGCCAGGAACAGGGGGTGAACACTGAAGCTTTCTTT
CDR3aa: CASSQEQGVNTEAFF

j_gene: TRBJ2-1
d_gene: TRBD2
abundance: once
v_gene: TRBV7-3
CDR3nt: TGTGCCAGCAGCTTATTTAGCGGGGACAATGAGCAGTTCTTC
CDR3aa: CASSLFSGDNEQFF

j_gene: TRBJ1-2
d_gene: TRBD1
abundance: -
v_gene: TRBV2
CDR3nt: TGTGCCAGCTGGAAAGACAGGGCCGGTTATGGCTACACCTTC
CDR3aa: CASWKDRAGYGYTF

j_gene: TRBJ1-1
d_gene: -
abundance: -
v_gene: TRBV4-3
CDR3nt: TGCGCCAGCAGCCAAGCGGGGACCCTGAACACTGAAGCTTTCTTT
CDR3aa: CASSQAGTLNTEAFF

j_gene: TRBJ1-1
d_gene: -
abundance: once
v_gene: TRBV2
CDR3nt: TGTGCCAGCAGTGAGGCGGGACCCTTAGTCGGGGGTGAAGCTTTCTTT
CDR3aa: CASSEAGPLVGGEAFF

j_gene: TRBJ2-6
d_gene: -
abundance: -
v_gene: TRBV27
CDR3nt: TGTGCCAGCAGTTTATGGGGATCGTCTGGGGCCAACGTCCTGACTTTC
CDR3aa: CASSLWGSSGANVLTF

j_gene: TRBJ1-6
d_gene: -
abundance: -
v_gene: TRBV4-3
CDR3nt: TGCGCCAGCAGCCAACAACCTCCGCCTGAGATCATTTCACCCCTCCACTTT
CDR3aa: CASSQQPPPEIISPLHF

j_gene: TRBJ1-1
d_gene: -
abundance: -
v_gene: TRBV7-8
CDR3nt: TGTGCCAGCAGCTTAGACGCAGGGAGAACTGAAGCTTTCTTT
CDR3aa: CASSLDAGRTEAFF

j_gene: TRBJ2-7
d_gene: -
abundance: large
v_gene: TRBV6-5
CDR3nt: TGTGCCAGCAGTCCCCAAACAGGGACCATATACGAGCAGTACTTC
CDR3aa: CASSPQTGTIYEQYF

j_gene: TRBJ2-1
d_gene: -
abundance: -
v_gene: TRBV4-3
CDR3nt: TGCGCCGGCAGCCAATATTTTAGCAGTGAGCAGTTCTTC
CDR3aa: CAGSQYFSSEQFF

j_gene: TRBJ2-1
d_gene: TRBD1
abundance: -
v_gene: TRBV5-1
CDR3nt: TGCGCCAGCAGCTTGGACGCAGGGGGCCTCTACAATGAGCAGTTCTTC
CDR3aa: CASSLDAGGLYNEQFF

j_gene: TRBJ1-4
d_gene: -
abundance: -
v_gene: TRBV6-5
CDR3nt: TGTGCCAGCAGCCACCGGCCAATACGAGGGGAAAAACTGTTTTTT
CDR3aa: CASSHRPIRGEKLFF

j_gene: TRBJ2-1
d_gene: TRBD2
abundance: -
v_gene: TRBV7-8
CDR3nt: TGTGCCAGCAGCCCCCCCGGACTAGCGGGGATAGGGCAGTTCTTC
CDR3aa: CASSPPGLAGIGQFF

j_gene: TRBJ1-1
d_gene: TRBD1
abundance: -
v_gene: TRBV7-8
CDR3nt: TGTGCCAGCAGCTGGGACAGACTATACACTGAAGCTTTCTTT
CDR3aa: CASSWDRLYTEAFF

j_gene: TRBJ1-1
d_gene: -
abundance: -
v_gene: TRBV7-2
CDR3nt: TGTGCCAGCAGCTTAAAGGGCCGGAGCACTGAAGCTTTCTTT
CDR3aa: CASSLKGRSTEAFF

j_gene: TRBJ1-1
d_gene: TRBD1
abundance: -
v_gene: TRBV19
CDR3nt: TGTGCCAGTAGTATTACAGGGGGCGCGGCTGAAGCTTTCTTT
CDR3aa: CASSITGGAAEAFF

j_gene: TRBJ2-3
d_gene: -
abundance: -
v_gene: TRBV5-1
CDR3nt: TGCGCCAGCAGCTTGTCAGGGTACACAGATACGCAGTATTTT
CDR3aa: CASSLSGYTDTQYF

j_gene: TRBJ1-3
d_gene: -
abundance: -
v_gene: TRBV4-2
CDR3nt: TGTGCCAGCAGCCTCAGAATCTCCTCTGGAAACACCATATATTTT
CDR3aa: CASSLRISSGNTIYF

j_gene: TRBJ1-2
d_gene: -
abundance: -
v_gene: TRBV6-5
CDR3nt: TGTGCCAGCAGACCCACAGGGTTACACTATGGCTACACCTTC
CDR3aa: CASRPTGLHYGYTF

j_gene: TRBJ1-2
d_gene: -
abundance: -
v_gene: TRBV18
CDR3nt: TGTGCCAGCTCACGATTTGTCTCTGGCTACACCTTC
CDR3aa: CASSRFVSGYTF

j_gene: TRBJ2-5
d_gene: -
abundance: -
v_gene: TRBV5-1
CDR3nt: TGCGCCAGCAGCTTGGGTGTATCGGAGACCCAGTACTTC
CDR3aa: CASSLGVSETQYF

j_gene: TRBJ1-4
d_gene: TRBD1
abundance: -
v_gene: TRBV5-1
CDR3nt: TGCGCCAGCAGCTTGGCAGGGGGGGAGGAAAAACTGTTTTTT
CDR3aa: CASSLAGGEEKLFF

j_gene: TRBJ1-3
d_gene: -
abundance: -
v_gene: TRBV7-9
CDR3nt: TGTGCCAGCAGCTACAACAGGTCGACTGGAAACACCATATATTTT
CDR3aa: CASSYNRSTGNTIYF

j_gene: TRBJ2-3
d_gene: TRBD2
abundance: -
v_gene: TRBV5-1
CDR3nt: TGCGCCAGCAGCTCTGGGACTAGCGGGATCACAGATACGCAGTATTTT
CDR3aa: CASSSGTSGITDTQYF

j_gene: TRBJ1-2
d_gene: -
abundance: -
v_gene: TRBV6-5
CDR3nt: TGTGCCAGCAGAGGACGCGGTTCTCTCTATGGCTACACCTTC
CDR3aa: CASRGRGSLYGYTF